The text below deals with one TCR beta chain. This record comes from a study of PD-L1 blockade in urothelial cancer. Measured with immunoSEQ multiplex PCR; TCRdb has only the in-frame clones, and not every one. The sample holds tens of thousands of clones, more than 75% seen once. This clonotype was sampled from a man in his 70s with urothelial cancer. The sequences come from PBMCs, collected around atezolizumab (anti-PD-L1) treatment.

The CDR3 sequence: CASSYYSLADPSYEQYF. The CDR3 region has the DNA TGTGCCAGCAGCTACTACTCTCTAGCGGATCCTTCCTACGAGCAGTACTTC. V usage is TRBV28 and J usage is TRBJ2-7, with 7 bases identical to TRBD2. After removal of 6 bases from V and 1 base from J, the junction contained 15 bases not matched to a gene. CDR1 is MDHEN and CDR2 is SYDVKM in the germline V gene. The CDR3 covers 17 residues.